Below are 16 T cell receptor beta chains sequenced from a single sample in a study of CXCR3-negative and CXCR3-positive naive CD8 T cells. The study made its TRB cDNA libraries by 5' RACE, adding UMI labels. From the 5' RACE reads, TCRdb lists one entry per CDR3 protein and no DNA. The sample's table shows about 48,000 distinct CDR3 sequences. The sequencing sample was made of memory CD8+ T cells from blood. Every receptor here comes from a human donor in good health. Some clones in this sample may be carry-over from other donors' samples.

V usage is TRBV7-3 and J usage is TRBJ2-1; TCRdb reports TRBD2, a call that lacks DNA to check it against. Germline values: CDR1 SGHTA, CDR2 FQGTGA. This CDR3 has 15 amino acids. CDR3 sequence reads: CASSLTTSPYNEQFF.

The chain uses TRBV18 and TRBJ2-1. The CDR3 loop spans 19 amino acids. The V gene's germline CDR1 is KGHSH and CDR2 LQKENI. CDR3 sequence reads: CASSPPGVREGLPNNEQFF.

This chain links TRBV3-1 with TRBJ2-7. Germline V CDR1 and CDR2: LGHDT, YNNKEL (reference sequence). The CDR3 runs 15 residues. CDR3 residues: CASSQDPGDPYEQYF.

J is TRBJ2-4 and V is TRBV12-3 or TRBV12-4; TCRdb's D call of TRBD1 is untestable without DNA. The CDR3 runs to 14 residues. This chain's CDR3 is CASSSGEAKNIQYF.

The rearrangement joins TRBV18 to TRBJ2-3; TCRdb names TRBD1, which stays unverified in the absence of DNA. Germline loops: CDR1 KGHSH, CDR2 LQKENI. CDR3 length: 15 amino acids. CDR3 region: CASSPNRLSTDTQYF.

The rearrangement uses TRBV28 and TRBJ2-1; TCRdb's D call, TRBD2, is unchecked because there is no DNA. Germline loops: CDR1 MDHEN, CDR2 SYDVKM. The CDR3 sequence is 18 residues long. CDR3 region: CASSFTSGGALTYNEQLF.

The chain has TRBV4-2 and TRBJ2-7; TCRdb outputs TRBD1, but without DNA this stays unchecked. The CDR3 consists of 17 residues. Germline loops: CDR1 LGHNA, CDR2 YNFKEQ. CDR3 sequence: CASSQEGGWDRAYEQYF.

The chain is built from TRBV7-7 and TRBJ2-2; lacking DNA, the TRBD1 call made by TCRdb goes unchecked. This CDR3 contains 14 residues. Germline V lookup: CDR1 SSHAT, CDR2 FNYEAQ (reference sequence). CDR3 in amino acids: CASSTGTNTGELFF.

The chain recombines TRBV12-3 or TRBV12-4 with TRBJ2-1. The CDR3 has 14 amino acids. CDR3 amino acids: CASSFADLNNEQFF.

The rearrangement joins TRBV14 to TRBJ2-3. The CDR3 consists of 15 residues. CDR1 is SGHDN, CDR2 FVKESK, per germline. The CDR3 loop is CASSQLGLSTDTQYF.

CDR3 sequence: CASTHGGGLDEQFF. The V and J genes are TRBV28 and TRBJ2-1; TCRdb's D call of TRBD1 is untestable without DNA. Germline V gene sequence: CDR1 MDHEN, CDR2 SYDVKM. The CDR3 sequence is 14 residues long.

The chain uses TRBV6-4 and TRBJ2-3; TCRdb calls TRBD1, which cannot be checked without DNA. The germline V gene encodes CDR1 MRHNA and CDR2 SNTAGT. This CDR3 has 14 residues. CDR3 loop: CASSPGTGEDTQYF.

The chain employs TRBV5-5 and TRBJ2-3. This CDR3 comprises 15 residues. Germline values: CDR1 SGHKS, CDR2 YYEKEE (reference sequence). CDR3 protein: CASSLDSRTTDTQYF.

The chain couples TRBV29-1 to TRBJ2-2; absent DNA, TCRdb's TRBD2 call cannot be checked. This CDR3 spans 15 amino acids. The germline V gene encodes CDR1 SQVTM and CDR2 ANQGSEA. CDR3 protein: CSVRVGGPGTGELFF.

V gene TRBV28 combines with J gene TRBJ2-2; TCRdb calls TRBD1, which cannot be checked without DNA. Germline values: CDR1 MDHEN, CDR2 SYDVKM. This CDR3 has 16 amino acids. The CDR3 region is CASSSRQLRVTGELFF.

This chain links TRBV5-5 with TRBJ2-7. Germline CDR1 and CDR2: SGHKS and YYEKEE (reference sequence). The CDR3 is 13 residues long. This chain's CDR3 is CASSFTPAYEQYF.